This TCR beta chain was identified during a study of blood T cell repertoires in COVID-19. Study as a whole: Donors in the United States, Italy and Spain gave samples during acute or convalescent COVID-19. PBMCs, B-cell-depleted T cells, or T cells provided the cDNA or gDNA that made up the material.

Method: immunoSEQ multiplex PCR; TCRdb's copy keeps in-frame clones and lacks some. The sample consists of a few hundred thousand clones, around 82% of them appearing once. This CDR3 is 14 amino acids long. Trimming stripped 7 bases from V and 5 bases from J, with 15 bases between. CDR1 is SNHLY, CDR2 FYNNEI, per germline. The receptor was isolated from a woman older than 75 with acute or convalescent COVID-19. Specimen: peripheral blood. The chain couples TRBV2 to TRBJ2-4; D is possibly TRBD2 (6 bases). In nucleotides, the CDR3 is TGTGCCAGCAACCCAGGGAGGACCCAAAACATTCAGTACTTC. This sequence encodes CASNPGRTQNIQYF.